Listed below are T cell receptor beta chains from one sample, sequenced in a study of a mutant IDH1 vaccine in newly diagnosed glioma. Profiled with immunoSEQ multiplex PCR; TCRdb holds only in-frame clones, not every one. Here the sample spans about 29,000 clones, about 85% being singletons. No antigens are known for them. This specimen consisted of PBMCs, obtained from a glioma patient whose treatment included an IDH1 peptide vaccine. The receptors here all came from a woman between 18 and 29 years old with glioma. The CDR3 runs from the conserved cysteine through the conserved F or W. The order of the fields is J gene, V gene, clone size, D gene, CDR3 protein, CDR3 DNA. D genes are given only for firm matches. Expanded clones are given a class, and other clones once, few, many or no size at all.

J: TRBJ1-3; V: TRBV28; size: -; D: -; CDR3: CASSFQGFSGNTIYF; DNA: TGTGCCAGCAGTTTCCAGGGGTTCTCTGGAAACACCATATATTTT
J: TRBJ1-4; V: TRBV4-2; size: few; D: TRBD1; CDR3: CASSQQYRGSEEKLFF; DNA: TGTGCCAGCAGCCAACAGTACAGGGGGTCGGAAGAAAAACTGTTTTTT
J: TRBJ2-5; V: TRBV6-5; size: -; D: -; CDR3: CASSYSRSAWETQYF; DNA: TGTGCCAGCAGTTACAGCAGGTCCGCGTGGGAGACCCAGTACTTC
J: TRBJ2-3; V: TRBV4-1; size: -; D: -; CDR3: CASSQFDGRDTQYF; DNA: TGCGCCAGCAGCCAATTTGATGGGCGAGATACGCAGTATTTT
J: TRBJ1-3; V: TRBV6-5; size: -; D: TRBD1; CDR3: CASSRKTGGNTIYF; DNA: TGTGCCAGCAGTCGCAAGACAGGGGGAAACACCATATATTTT
J: TRBJ1-5; V: TRBV5-6; size: -; D: -; CDR3: CASSLRRVGQPQHF; DNA: TGTGCCAGCAGCTTGAGGCGTGTCGGTCAGCCCCAGCATTTT
J: TRBJ2-3; V: TRBV5-1; size: -; D: -; CDR3: CASSSPGGLTDTQYF; DNA: TGCGCCAGCAGCTCCCCGGGGGGCCTCACAGATACGCAGTATTTT
J: TRBJ1-5; V: TRBV10-3; size: -; D: TRBD1; CDR3: CAISGGQGDNQPQHF; DNA: TGTGCCATCAGTGGGGGACAGGGTGACAATCAGCCCCAGCATTTT
J: TRBJ2-7; V: TRBV30; size: -; D: TRBD1; CDR3: CAWSVQGGYYEQYF; DNA: TGTGCCTGGAGTGTACAGGGGGGTTACTACGAGCAGTACTTC
J: TRBJ2-7; V: TRBV4-2; size: -; D: TRBD2; CDR3: CASSLHLTGTSGTTYEQYF; DNA: TGTGCCAGCAGCTTGCACTTAACCGGGACTAGCGGGACGACCTACGAGCAGTACTTC
J: TRBJ1-1; V: TRBV5-4; size: few; D: -; CDR3: CASSLAQGPIEAFF; DNA: TGTGCCAGCAGCTTGGCTCAGGGACCAATTGAAGCTTTCTTT
J: TRBJ1-2; V: TRBV6-5; size: -; D: -; CDR3: CASSYNGGLYTF; DNA: TGTGCCAGCAGTTACAATGGCGGACTCTACACCTTC
J: TRBJ1-2; V: TRBV13; size: -; D: TRBD1; CDR3: CASSEGQGGGYTF; DNA: TGTGCCAGCAGCGAGGGACAGGGAGGCGGCTACACCTTC
J: TRBJ2-1; V: TRBV19; size: few; D: -; CDR3: CASSIQGNEQFF; DNA: TGTGCCAGTAGTATCCAGGGCAATGAGCAGTTCTTC
J: TRBJ2-7; V: TRBV4-1; size: few; D: -; CDR3: CASRRTRDQASYEQYF; DNA: TGCGCCAGCAGGCGAACCCGGGACCAAGCTTCGTACGAGCAGTACTTC
J: TRBJ1-2; V: TRBV5-6; size: -; D: -; CDR3: CASSLERTANYGYTF; DNA: TGTGCCAGCAGCTTGGAGAGGACAGCCAACTATGGCTACACCTTC
J: TRBJ2-1; V: TRBV7-2; size: -; D: TRBD2; CDR3: CASRIKASGSGNEQFF; DNA: TGTGCCAGCAGGATAAAAGCTAGCGGGAGTGGTAATGAGCAGTTCTTC
J: TRBJ2-5; V: TRBV2; size: -; D: TRBD1; CDR3: CASRELRQGQETQYF; DNA: TGTGCCAGCAGGGAACTACGACAGGGACAAGAGACCCAGTACTTC
J: TRBJ2-5; V: TRBV19; size: few; D: -; CDR3: CASSIAVQQETQYF; DNA: TGTGCCAGTAGTATAGCGGTGCAGCAAGAGACCCAGTACTTC
J: TRBJ1-2; V: TRBV28; size: -; D: -; CDR3: CASHGGMGYTF; DNA: TGTGCCAGCCACGGGGGAATGGGCTACACCTTC
J: TRBJ2-2; V: TRBV30; size: -; D: TRBD1; CDR3: CAWTGTGGRRGTGELFF; DNA: TGTGCCTGGACCGGGACAGGGGGCCGGCGCGGTACCGGGGAGCTGTTTTTT
J: TRBJ1-3; V: TRBV6-6; size: -; D: -; CDR3: CASSLGEGSSGNTIYF; DNA: TGTGCCAGCAGCCTGGGGGAGGGTAGCTCTGGAAACACCATATATTTT